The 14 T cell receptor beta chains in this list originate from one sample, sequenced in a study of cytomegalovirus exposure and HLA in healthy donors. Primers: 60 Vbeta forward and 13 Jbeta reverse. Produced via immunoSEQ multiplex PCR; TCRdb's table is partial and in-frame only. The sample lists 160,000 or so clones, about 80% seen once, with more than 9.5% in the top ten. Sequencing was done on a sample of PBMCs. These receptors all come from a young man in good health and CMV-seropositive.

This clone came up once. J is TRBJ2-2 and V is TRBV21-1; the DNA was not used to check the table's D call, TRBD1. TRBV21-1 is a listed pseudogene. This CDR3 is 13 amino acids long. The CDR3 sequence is CATPNRRTGELFF. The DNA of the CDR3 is TGTGCCACCCCGAACAGGAGAACCGGGGAGCTGTTTTTT.

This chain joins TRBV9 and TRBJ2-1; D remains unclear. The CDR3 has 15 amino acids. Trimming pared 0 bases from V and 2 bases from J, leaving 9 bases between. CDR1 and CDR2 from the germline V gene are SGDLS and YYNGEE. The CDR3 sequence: CASSVVGATYNEQFF. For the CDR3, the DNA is TGTGCCAGCAGCGTAGTGGGCGCCACCTACAATGAGCAGTTCTTC.

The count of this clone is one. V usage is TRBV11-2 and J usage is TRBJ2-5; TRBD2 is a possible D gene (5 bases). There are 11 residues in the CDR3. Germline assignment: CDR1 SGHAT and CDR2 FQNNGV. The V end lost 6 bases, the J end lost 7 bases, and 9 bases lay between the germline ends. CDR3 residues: CASRKSGTQYF. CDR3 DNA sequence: TGTGCCAGCAGGAAAAGCGGGACCCAGTACTTC.

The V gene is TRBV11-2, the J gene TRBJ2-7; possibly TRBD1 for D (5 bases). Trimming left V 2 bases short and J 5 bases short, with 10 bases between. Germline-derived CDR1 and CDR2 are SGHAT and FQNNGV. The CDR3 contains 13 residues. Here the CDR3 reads CASSLPGSHEQYF. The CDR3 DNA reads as TGTGCCAGCAGCTTACCAGGGTCCCACGAGCAGTACTTC.

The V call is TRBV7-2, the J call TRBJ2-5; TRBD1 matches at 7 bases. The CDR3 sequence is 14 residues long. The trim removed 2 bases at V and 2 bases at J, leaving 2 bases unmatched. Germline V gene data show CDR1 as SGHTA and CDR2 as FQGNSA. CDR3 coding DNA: TGTGCCAGCAGCTTAACAGGGGTTCAAGAGACCCAGTACTTC. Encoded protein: CASSLTGVQETQYF.

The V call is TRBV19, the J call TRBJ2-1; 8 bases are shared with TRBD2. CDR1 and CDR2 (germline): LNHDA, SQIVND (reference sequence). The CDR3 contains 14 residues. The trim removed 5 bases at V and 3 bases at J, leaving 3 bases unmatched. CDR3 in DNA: TGTGCCAGTAGTTTAAGCGGGAGCTACAATGAGCAGTTCTTC. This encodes CASSLSGSYNEQFF.

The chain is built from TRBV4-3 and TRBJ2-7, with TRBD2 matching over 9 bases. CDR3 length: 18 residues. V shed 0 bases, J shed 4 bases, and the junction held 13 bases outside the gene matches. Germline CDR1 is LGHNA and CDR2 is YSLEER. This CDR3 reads CASSQDPPESSGGYEQYF. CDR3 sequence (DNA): TGCGCCAGCAGCCAAGACCCCCCCGAGAGTAGCGGGGGTTACGAGCAGTACTTC.

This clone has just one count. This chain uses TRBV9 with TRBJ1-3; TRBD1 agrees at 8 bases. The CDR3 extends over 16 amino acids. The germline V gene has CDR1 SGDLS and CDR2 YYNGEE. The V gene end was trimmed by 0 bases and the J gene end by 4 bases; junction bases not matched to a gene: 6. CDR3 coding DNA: TGTGCCAGCAGCGTAGTTTCGGACAGGGCGGGAAACACCATATATTTT. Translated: CASSVVSDRAGNTIYF.

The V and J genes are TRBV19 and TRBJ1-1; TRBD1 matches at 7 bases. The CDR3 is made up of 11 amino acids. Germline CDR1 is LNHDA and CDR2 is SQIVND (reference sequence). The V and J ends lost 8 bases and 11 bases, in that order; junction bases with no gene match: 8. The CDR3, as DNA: TGTGCCAGTGTTAAGGGGGCGCGGGCTTTCTTT. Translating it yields CASVKGARAFF.

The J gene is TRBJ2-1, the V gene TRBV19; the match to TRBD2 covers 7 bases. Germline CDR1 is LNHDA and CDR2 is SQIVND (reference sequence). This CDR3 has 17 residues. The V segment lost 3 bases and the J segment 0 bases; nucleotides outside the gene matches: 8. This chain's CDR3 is CASSISGGADSYNEQFF. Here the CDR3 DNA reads TGTGCCAGTAGTATCTCGGGAGGAGCGGACTCCTACAATGAGCAGTTCTTC.

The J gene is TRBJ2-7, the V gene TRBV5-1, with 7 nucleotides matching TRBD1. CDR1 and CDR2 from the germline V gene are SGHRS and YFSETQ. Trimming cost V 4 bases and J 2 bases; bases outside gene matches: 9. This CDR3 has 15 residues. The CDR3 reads CASSTRQGNTYEQYF. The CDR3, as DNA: TGCGCCAGCAGCACCCGACAGGGCAATACCTACGAGCAGTACTTC.

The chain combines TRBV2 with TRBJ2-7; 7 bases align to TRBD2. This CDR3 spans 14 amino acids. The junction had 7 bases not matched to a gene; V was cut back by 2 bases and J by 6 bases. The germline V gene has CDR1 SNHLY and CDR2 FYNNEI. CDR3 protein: CASSEQGGTSEQYF. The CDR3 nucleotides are TGTGCCAGCAGTGAACAGGGAGGGACCAGCGAGCAGTACTTC.

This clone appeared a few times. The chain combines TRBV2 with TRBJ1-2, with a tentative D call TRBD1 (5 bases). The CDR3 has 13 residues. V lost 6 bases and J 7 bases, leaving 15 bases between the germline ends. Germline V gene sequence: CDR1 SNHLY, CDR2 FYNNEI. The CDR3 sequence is CASRPSGKGGYTF. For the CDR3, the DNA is TGTGCCAGCAGGCCCTCAGGGAAGGGTGGCTACACCTTC. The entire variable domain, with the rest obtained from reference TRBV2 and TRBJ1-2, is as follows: EPEVTQTPSHQVTQMGQEVILRCVPISNHLYFYWYRQILGQKVEFLVSFYNNEISEKSEIFDDQFSVERPDGSNFTLKIRSTKLEDSAMYFCASRPSGKGGYTFGSGTRLTVV.

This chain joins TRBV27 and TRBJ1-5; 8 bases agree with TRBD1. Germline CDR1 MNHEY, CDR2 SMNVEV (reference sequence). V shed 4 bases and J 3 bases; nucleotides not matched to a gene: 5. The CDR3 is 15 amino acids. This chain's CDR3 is CASSSPDRVNQPQHF. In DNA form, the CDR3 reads TGTGCCAGCAGTTCTCCGGACAGGGTCAATCAGCCCCAGCATTTT.